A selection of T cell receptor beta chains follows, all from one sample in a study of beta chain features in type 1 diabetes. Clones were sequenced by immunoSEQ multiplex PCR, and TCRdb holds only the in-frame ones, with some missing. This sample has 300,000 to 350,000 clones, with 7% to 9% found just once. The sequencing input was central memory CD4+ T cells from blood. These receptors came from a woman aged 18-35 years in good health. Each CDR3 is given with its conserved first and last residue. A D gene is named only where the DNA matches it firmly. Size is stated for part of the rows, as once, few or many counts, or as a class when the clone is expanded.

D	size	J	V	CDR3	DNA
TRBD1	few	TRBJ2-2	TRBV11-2	CASSLGQGGNTGELFF	TGTGCCAGCAGCCTCGGACAGGGAGGGAACACCGGGGAGCTGTTTTTT
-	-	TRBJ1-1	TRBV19	CASSEQYGEAFF	TGTGCCAGTAGTGAACAGTACGGTGAAGCTTTCTTT
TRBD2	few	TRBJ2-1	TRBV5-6	CASSLVVSGRDEQFF	TGTGCCAGCAGCTTGGTGGTTAGCGGGAGGGATGAGCAGTTCTTC
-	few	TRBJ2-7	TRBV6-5	CASRRRQLVYEQYF	TGTGCCAGCAGACGCAGACAGCTAGTCTACGAGCAGTACTTC
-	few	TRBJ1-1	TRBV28	CASSLMGESAFF	TGTGCCAGCAGTTTGATGGGGGAATCAGCTTTCTTT
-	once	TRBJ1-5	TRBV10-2	CASSGSSLNQPQHF	TGCGCCAGCAGTGGTTCCAGCCTAAATCAGCCCCAGCATTTT
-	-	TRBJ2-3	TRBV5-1	CASSSPGTDTQYF	TGCGCCAGCAGCTCCCCGGGAACAGATACGCAGTATTTT
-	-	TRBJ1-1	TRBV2	CASRLHSITEAFF	TGTGCCAGCAGGTTACATTCCATCACTGAAGCTTTCTTT
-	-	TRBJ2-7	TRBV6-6	CASSYTGYEQYF	TGTGCCAGCAGTTATACAGGCTACGAGCAGTACTTC
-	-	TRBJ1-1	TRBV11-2	CASSFLTGTEAFF	TGTGCCAGCAGCTTTTTAACAGGAACTGAAGCTTTCTTT
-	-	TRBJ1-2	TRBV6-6	CASRPDLGYGYTF	TGTGCCAGCAGGCCGGACTTAGGCTATGGCTACACCTTC
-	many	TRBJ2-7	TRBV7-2	CASSPWGLSYEQYF	TGTGCCAGCAGCCCCTGGGGCCTATCCTACGAGCAGTACTTC
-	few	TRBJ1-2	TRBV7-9	CASSLLAARANGYTF	TGTGCCAGCAGCTTACTCGCCGCCAGGGCGAATGGCTACACCTTC
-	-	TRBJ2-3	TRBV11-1	CASSDLTDTQYF	TGTGCCAGCAGCGACCTAACAGATACGCAGTATTTT
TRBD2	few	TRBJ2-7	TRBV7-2	CASSLGYSGRKLYEQYF	TGTGCCAGCAGCTTAGGATATAGCGGGAGAAAACTCTACGAGCAGTACTTC
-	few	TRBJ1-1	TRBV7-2	CASSSRTAMNTEAFF	TGTGCCAGCAGCTCTCGGACAGCTATGAACACTGAAGCTTTCTTT
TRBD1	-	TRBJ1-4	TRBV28	CASSSRTGGSLGEKLFF	TGTGCCAGCAGTTCTCGGACAGGGGGCTCCTTAGGGGAAAAACTGTTTTTT
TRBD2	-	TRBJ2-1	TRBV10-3	CAITGTSGSNEQFF	TGTGCCATCACCGGGACTAGCGGGAGCAATGAGCAGTTCTTC
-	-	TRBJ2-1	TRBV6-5	CASSYSGGRLDGEQFF	TGTGCCAGCAGTTACTCCGGGGGCCGACTAGACGGTGAGCAGTTCTTC
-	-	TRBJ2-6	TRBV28	CASQKTRHSGANVLTF	TGTGCCAGCCAAAAAACACGACACTCTGGGGCCAACGTCCTGACTTTC
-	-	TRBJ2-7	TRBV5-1	CASSEGQLGEQYF	TGCGCCAGCAGCGAAGGACAGCTAGGGGAGCAGTACTTC
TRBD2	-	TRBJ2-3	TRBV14	CASSPWGGGDTQYF	TGTGCCAGCAGCCCCTGGGGGGGTGGAGATACGCAGTATTTT
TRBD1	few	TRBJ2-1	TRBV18	CASSVSDRAHEQFF	TGTGCCAGCTCAGTCTCTGACAGGGCACATGAGCAGTTCTTC
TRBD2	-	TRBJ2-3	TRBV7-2	CASSLASLAGGRTDTQYF	TGTGCCAGCAGCTTAGCCTCCCTAGCGGGAGGGCGCACAGATACGCAGTATTTT
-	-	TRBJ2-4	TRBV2	CASSEGMVRENIQYF	TGTGCCAGCAGTGAAGGGATGGTCCGGGAGAACATTCAGTACTTC
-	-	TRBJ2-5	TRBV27	CASGRRETQYF	TGTGCCAGCGGCCGACGAGAGACCCAGTACTTC
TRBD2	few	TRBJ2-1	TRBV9	CASSVTSGRALGNEQFF	TGTGCCAGCAGCGTCACTAGCGGGAGGGCCTTGGGGAATGAGCAGTTCTTC
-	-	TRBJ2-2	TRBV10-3	CASSEPGELFF	TGTGCCAGCAGTGAACCAGGGGAGCTGTTTTTT
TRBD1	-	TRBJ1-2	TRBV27	CASSPTGAPGYGYTF	TGTGCCAGCAGCCCAACAGGGGCCCCTGGGTATGGCTACACCTTC
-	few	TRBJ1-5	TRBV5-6	CASSLGQNNQPQHF	TGTGCCAGCAGCTTGGGACAGAACAATCAGCCCCAGCATTTT
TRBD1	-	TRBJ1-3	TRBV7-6	CASSVGTGDGNTIYF	TGTGCCAGCAGCGTCGGGACAGGGGATGGAAACACCATATATTTT
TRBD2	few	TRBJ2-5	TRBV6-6	CASSYGSSGSVQTQYF	TGTGCCAGCAGTTACGGGTCTAGCGGGAGCGTACAGACCCAGTACTTC
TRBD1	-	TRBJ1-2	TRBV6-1	CATYDRDRDGYTF	TGTGCCACCTACGACCGGGACAGAGATGGCTACACCTTC
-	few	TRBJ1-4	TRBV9	CASSVQGNTNEKLFF	TGTGCCAGCAGCGTACAGGGGAATACTAATGAAAAACTGTTTTTT
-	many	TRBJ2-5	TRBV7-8	CASSPHGMETQYF	TGTGCCAGCAGCCCACACGGCATGGAGACCCAGTACTTC
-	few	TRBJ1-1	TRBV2	CASSEFLGAEAFF	TGTGCCAGCAGTGAATTCCTGGGGGCTGAAGCTTTCTTT
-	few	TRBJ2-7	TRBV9	CASSVTGISYEQYF	TGTGCCAGCAGCGTAACAGGGATCTCCTACGAGCAGTACTTC
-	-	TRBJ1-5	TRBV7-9	CASSFSGSNQPQHF	TGTGCCAGCAGCTTTTCAGGGAGCAATCAGCCCCAGCATTTT
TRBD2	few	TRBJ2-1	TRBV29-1	CSVETGLAGDVNEQFF	TGCAGCGTTGAAACCGGACTAGCGGGAGACGTTAATGAGCAGTTCTTC
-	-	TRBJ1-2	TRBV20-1	CSAVQGGGYTF	TGCAGTGCCGTACAGGGTGGGGGCTACACCTTC
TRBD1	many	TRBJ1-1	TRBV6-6	CASSYGTGQGTEAFF	TGTGCCAGCAGTTACGGGACGGGACAGGGAACTGAAGCTTTCTTT
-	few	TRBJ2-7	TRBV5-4	CASSSGRQGGELYEQYF	TGTGCCAGCAGCTCGGGACGGCAGGGAGGCGAACTGTACGAGCAGTACTTC
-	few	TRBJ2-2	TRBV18	CASSPPTDTGELFF	TGTGCCAGCTCACCACCTACGGACACCGGGGAGCTGTTTTTT
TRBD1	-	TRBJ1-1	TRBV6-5	CAISVHTGGNTEAFF	TGTGCCATCAGTGTACATACAGGGGGTAACACTGAAGCTTTCTTT
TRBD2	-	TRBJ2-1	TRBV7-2	CASSFSSGGNNEQFF	TGTGCCAGCAGCTTTAGTAGCGGGGGGAACAATGAGCAGTTCTTC
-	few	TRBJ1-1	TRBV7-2	CASSLYRTEAFF	TGTGCCAGCAGCTTATACAGGACTGAAGCTTTCTTT